This T cell receptor beta chain was retrieved from a study of T cell responses to AZD1222 COVID-19 vaccine. TCRdb keeps only in-frame clones here, not all; method: immunoSEQ multiplex PCR. This sample has roughly 97,000 clones, with nearly 90% found just once. Germline loops: CDR1 LGHDT, CDR2 YNNKEL (reference sequence). The V and J ends lost 4 bases and 5 bases, in that order; junction bases with no gene match: 8. This CDR3 is 15 amino acids long. The clonotype was recovered from an adult in good health. Sequencing was performed on peripheral blood, taken on day 0 of AZD1222 vaccination. The V and J genes are TRBV3-1 (or the pseudogene TRBV3-2) and TRBJ2-1; 7 bases map to TRBD1. CDR3 nucleotide sequence: TGTGCCAGCAGCCCCTCGGGACAGCCCCACAATGAGCAGTTCTTC. It specifies CASSPSGQPHNEQFF.